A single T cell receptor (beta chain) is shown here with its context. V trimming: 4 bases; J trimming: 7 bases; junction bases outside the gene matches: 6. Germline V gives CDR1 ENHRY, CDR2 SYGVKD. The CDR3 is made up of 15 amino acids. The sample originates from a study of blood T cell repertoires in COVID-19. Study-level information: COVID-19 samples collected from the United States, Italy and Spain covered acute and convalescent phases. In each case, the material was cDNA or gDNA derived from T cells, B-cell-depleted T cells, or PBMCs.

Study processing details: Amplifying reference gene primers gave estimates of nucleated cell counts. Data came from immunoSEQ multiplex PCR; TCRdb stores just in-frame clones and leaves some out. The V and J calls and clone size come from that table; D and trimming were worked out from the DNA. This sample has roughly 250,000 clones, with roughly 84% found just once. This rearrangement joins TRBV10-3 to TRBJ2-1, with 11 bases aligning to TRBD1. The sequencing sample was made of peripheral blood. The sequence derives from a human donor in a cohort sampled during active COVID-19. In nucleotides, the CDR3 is TGTGCCATCAGTGGCGCCGGGACAGGGGGGAATGAGCAGTTCTTC. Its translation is CAISGAGTGGNEQFF.